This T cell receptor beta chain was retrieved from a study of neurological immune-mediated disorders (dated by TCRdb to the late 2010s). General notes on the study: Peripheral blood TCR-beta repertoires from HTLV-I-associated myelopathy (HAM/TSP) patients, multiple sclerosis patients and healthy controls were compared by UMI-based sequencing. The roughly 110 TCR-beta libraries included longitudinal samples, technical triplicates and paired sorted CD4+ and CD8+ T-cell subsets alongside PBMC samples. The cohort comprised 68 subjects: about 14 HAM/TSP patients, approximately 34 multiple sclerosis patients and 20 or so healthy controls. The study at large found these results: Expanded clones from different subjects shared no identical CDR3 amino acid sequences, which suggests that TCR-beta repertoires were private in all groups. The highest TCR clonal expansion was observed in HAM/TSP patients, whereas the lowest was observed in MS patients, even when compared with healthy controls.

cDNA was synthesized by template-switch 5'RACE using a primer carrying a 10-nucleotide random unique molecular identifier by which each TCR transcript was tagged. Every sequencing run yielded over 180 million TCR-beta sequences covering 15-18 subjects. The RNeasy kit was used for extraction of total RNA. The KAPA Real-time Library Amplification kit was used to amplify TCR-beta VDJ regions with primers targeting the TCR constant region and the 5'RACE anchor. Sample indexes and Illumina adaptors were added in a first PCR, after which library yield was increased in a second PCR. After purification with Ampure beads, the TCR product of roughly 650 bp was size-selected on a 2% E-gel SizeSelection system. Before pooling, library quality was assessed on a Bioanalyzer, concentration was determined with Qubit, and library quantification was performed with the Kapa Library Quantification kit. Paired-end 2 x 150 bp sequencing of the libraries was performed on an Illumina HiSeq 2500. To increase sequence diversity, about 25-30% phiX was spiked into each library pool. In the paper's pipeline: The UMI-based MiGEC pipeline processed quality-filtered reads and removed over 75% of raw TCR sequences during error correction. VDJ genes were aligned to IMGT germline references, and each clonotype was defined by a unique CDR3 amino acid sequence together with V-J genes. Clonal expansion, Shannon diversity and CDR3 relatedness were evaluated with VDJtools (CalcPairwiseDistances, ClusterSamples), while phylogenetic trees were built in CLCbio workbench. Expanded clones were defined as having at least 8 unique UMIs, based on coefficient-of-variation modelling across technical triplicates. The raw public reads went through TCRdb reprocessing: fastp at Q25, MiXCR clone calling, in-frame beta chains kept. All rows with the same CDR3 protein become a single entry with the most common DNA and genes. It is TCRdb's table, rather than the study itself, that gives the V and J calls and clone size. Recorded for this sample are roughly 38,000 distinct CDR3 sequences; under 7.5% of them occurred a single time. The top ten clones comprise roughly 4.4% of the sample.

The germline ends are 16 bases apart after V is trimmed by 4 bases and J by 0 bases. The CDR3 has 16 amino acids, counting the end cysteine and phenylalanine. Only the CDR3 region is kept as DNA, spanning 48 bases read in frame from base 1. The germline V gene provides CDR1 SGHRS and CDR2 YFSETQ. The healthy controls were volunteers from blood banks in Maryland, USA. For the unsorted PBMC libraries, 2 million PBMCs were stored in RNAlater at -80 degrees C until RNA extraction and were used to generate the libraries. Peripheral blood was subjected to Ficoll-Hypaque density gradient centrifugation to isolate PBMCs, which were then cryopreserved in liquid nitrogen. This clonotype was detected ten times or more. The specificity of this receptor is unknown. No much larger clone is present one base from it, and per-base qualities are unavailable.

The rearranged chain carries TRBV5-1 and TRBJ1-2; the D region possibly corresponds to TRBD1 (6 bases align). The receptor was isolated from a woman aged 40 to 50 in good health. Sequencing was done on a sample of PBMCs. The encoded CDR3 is CASSPGQGHSNYGYTF. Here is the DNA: TGCGCCAGCAGCCCGGGACAAGGCCATTCTAACTATGGCTACACCTTC.